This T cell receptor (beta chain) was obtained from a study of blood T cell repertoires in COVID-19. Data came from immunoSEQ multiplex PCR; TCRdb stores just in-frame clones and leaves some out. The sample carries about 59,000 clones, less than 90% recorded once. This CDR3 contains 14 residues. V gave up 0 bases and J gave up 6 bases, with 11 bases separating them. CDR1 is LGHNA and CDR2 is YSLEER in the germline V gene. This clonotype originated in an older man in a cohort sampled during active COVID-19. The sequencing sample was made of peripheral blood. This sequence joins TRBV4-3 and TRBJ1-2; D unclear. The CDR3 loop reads CASSQEEGRDGYTF. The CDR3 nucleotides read TGCGCCAGCAGCCAAGAAGAAGGGAGAGATGGCTACACCTTC.